These T cell receptor beta chains were read from a single sample in a study of cytomegalovirus exposure and HLA in healthy donors. Method: immunoSEQ multiplex PCR; TCRdb's copy keeps in-frame clones and lacks some. The table has approximately 140,000 clones, roughly four fifths seen once. The sample was PBMCs. These TCRs come from a woman aged 45-59 years in good health and CMV-seronegative. Each CDR3 is given with its conserved first and last residue. Each record gives: J gene, V gene, clone size, D gene, CDR3 DNA, CDR3 protein. D genes are given only for firm matches. For some rows the clone size is stated as once, few or many, or as a class when expanded; others skip it.

TRBJ2-3	TRBV28	NA	TRBD1	TGTGCCAGCAGCCGTGACAGGGCCAGCACAGATACGCAGTATTTT	CASSRDRASTDTQYF
TRBJ2-3	TRBV2	NA	TRBD2	TGTGCCAGCATGGGGGGGGGAGGGTGGTTGGATACGCAGTATTTT	CASMGGGGWLDTQYF
TRBJ2-3	TRBV18	NA	NA	TGTGCCAGCTCACCAGCGGCAGCGGCAGATACGCAGTATTTT	CASSPAAAADTQYF
TRBJ2-1	TRBV6-5	few	TRBD1	TGTGCCAGCAGAACTCCGGGACAGGGGCTGGCTGAGCAGTTCTTC	CASRTPGQGLAEQFF
TRBJ2-3	TRBV27	once	TRBD1	TGTGCCAGCAGTTCCGACAGGGACCCCACAGATACGCAGTATTTT	CASSSDRDPTDTQYF
TRBJ2-1	TRBV4-3	NA	TRBD2	TGCGCCAGCAGCCAAGGGCTGGGACTAGCGGGAATCGATGTCGTGTACAATGAGCAGTTCTTC	CASSQGLGLAGIDVVYNEQFF
TRBJ2-1	TRBV6-5	NA	NA	TGTGCCAGCACCCACTCCGTAGGGGCCTACAATGAGCAGTTCTTC	CASTHSVGAYNEQFF
TRBJ2-1	TRBV25-1	once	TRBD2	TGTGCCAGCAGTGGGAGACTAGCGGGATATAAGAATGAGCAGTTCTTC	CASSGRLAGYKNEQFF
TRBJ2-1	TRBV9	once	NA	TGTGCCAGCAGCGTAGACTTCCGGGACTTCAATGAGCAGTTCTTC	CASSVDFRDFNEQFF
TRBJ1-1	TRBV14	few	NA	TGTGCCAGCAGCCCTCGGTGGGGGGTGAACACTGAAGCTTTCTTT	CASSPRWGVNTEAFF
TRBJ1-5	TRBV30	NA	TRBD1	TGTGCCTGGAGTGCGGGACAGGGCTATCAGCCCCAGCATTTT	CAWSAGQGYQPQHF
TRBJ1-1	TRBV30	NA	TRBD1	TGTGCCTGGGGACAGGGGGCTGATGGTGAAGCTTTCTTT	CAWGQGADGEAFF
TRBJ1-1	TRBV28	once	NA	TGTGCCAGCAGTACCCGACGGGCTGAAGCTTTCTTT	CASSTRRAEAFF
TRBJ2-7	TRBV18	NA	TRBD2	TGTGCCAGCTTCGGGACTAGCGGGAGGGACCCTACGTACGAGCAGTACTTC	CASFGTSGRDPTYEQYF
TRBJ2-7	TRBV20-1	once	NA	TGCAGTGCAGGGGGCTCCTACGAGCAGTACTTC	CSAGGSYEQYF
TRBJ2-5	TRBV6-5	NA	TRBD1	TGTGCCAGCAGCCGAGACAGGGCTGAGACCCAGTACTTC	CASSRDRAETQYF
TRBJ1-1	TRBV30	NA	NA	TGTGCCTGGAATGGGGACAAGACGGAACGAAGTGCTTTCTTT	CAWNGDKTERSAFF
TRBJ2-5	TRBV9	NA	NA	TGTGCCAGCAGCCCGGGGACGGCGGCGGGGGAGACCCAGTACTTC	CASSPGTAAGETQYF
TRBJ2-1	TRBV5-1	NA	TRBD1	TGCGCCAGCGGCCGATTCGGGACAGTAAACAATGAGCAGTTCTTC	CASGRFGTVNNEQFF
TRBJ1-4	TRBV29-1	NA	NA	TGCAGCGTCCGCCGAGGGGGGGAAGAAAAACTGTTTTTT	CSVRRGGEEKLFF
TRBJ2-3	TRBV4-2	NA	TRBD2	TGTGCCAGCAGCCAATTCCCGAGCCTCTTAGCGGGAAGCACAGATACGCAGTATTTT	CASSQFPSLLAGSTDTQYF
TRBJ1-3	TRBV19	NA	NA	TGTGCCAGTAAACTCGGCTCTGGAAACACCATATATTTT	CASKLGSGNTIYF
TRBJ2-5	TRBV29-1	NA	NA	TGCAGCGTTCTGAAGATGAGGTCAACCTTCGGGGAGACCCAGTACTTC	CSVLKMRSTFGETQYF
TRBJ2-7	TRBV9	few	NA	TGTGCCAGCAGCGTAGGAGGAGGAGGGGTCGAGCAGTACTTC	CASSVGGGGVEQYF
TRBJ1-1	TRBV9	NA	NA	TGTGCCAGCAGCGTATCAGGGGCGGCCCGGAACACTGAAGCTTTCTTT	CASSVSGAARNTEAFF
TRBJ2-2	TRBV11-2	NA	NA	TGTGCCACCGCTCGGGGGAACACCGGGGAGCTGTTTTTT	CATARGNTGELFF
TRBJ1-1	TRBV12-5	NA	NA	TGTGCTAGTGGTCCCTCCACAAGGAACACTGAAGCTTTCTTT	CASGPSTRNTEAFF
TRBJ2-2	TRBV5-1	NA	TRBD2	TGCGCCAGCAGCTCACTAGCGGGAGCCCCGAACACCGGGGAGCTGTTTTTT	CASSSLAGAPNTGELFF
TRBJ1-1	TRBV6-6	NA	NA	TGTGCCAGCAGTCCACTAATCGGTAGTTTGAACACTGAAGCTTTCTTT	CASSPLIGSLNTEAFF
TRBJ2-1	TRBV28	NA	TRBD1	TGTGCCAGCAGTTGGACAGGCGAACCTAACAATGAGCAGTTCTTC	CASSWTGEPNNEQFF
TRBJ2-2	TRBV5-4	NA	TRBD2	TGTGCCAGCAGCTTTAGGGCGGGAGAGAGCGGGGAGCTGTTTTTT	CASSFRAGESGELFF
TRBJ1-2	TRBV6-5	NA	NA	TGTGCCAGCAGGCCTCTGGGAGACAAGGCCTATGGCTACACCTTC	CASRPLGDKAYGYTF
TRBJ1-3	TRBV7-2	NA	NA	TGTGCCAGCAGCTTAGGCCAGAGCCTGCGGATGGACACCATATATTTT	CASSLGQSLRMDTIYF
TRBJ2-7	TRBV6-6	few	NA	TGTGCCAGCAGCATAGGGGGCTACGAGCAGTACTTC	CASSIGGYEQYF
TRBJ1-4	TRBV6-6	NA	NA	TGTGCCAGCAGTTACTCACAGGAAAAACTGTTTTTT	CASSYSQEKLFF
TRBJ1-5	TRBV6-6	few	NA	TGTGCCAGCAGCGTGACAGAGAGTCAGCCCCAGAATTTT	CASSVTESQPQNF
TRBJ2-2	TRBV9	once	NA	TGTGCCAGCAGCGTAGCTTTCGGTTCCTACACCGGGGAGCTGTTTTTT	CASSVAFGSYTGELFF